This entry concerns a single T cell receptor beta chain. The data were taken from a study of blood T cell repertoires in COVID-19. Study information: Samples taken during acute and convalescent COVID-19 were collected in the United States, Italy and Spain. The analysed material was cDNA or gDNA that came from T cells, B-cell-depleted T cells, or PBMCs.

Methods used by the authors: From reference gene primer amplification, estimates of nucleated cell counts were derived. Only in-frame clones appear in the TCRdb table, and some are missing; sequencing was by immunoSEQ multiplex PCR. V, J and clone size are taken as reported in that table, and D and trimming were inferred from the DNA itself. The repertoire consists of about 220,000 clones, with 88% occurring once and the leading ten covering 14% to 15%. The CDR3 totals 15 residues. Germline lookup yields CDR1 SGHTS and CDR2 YDEGEE. Trimming removed 4 bases at V and 2 bases at J, with 10 bases between. Participant ages covered about 18 to 89 years across about two dozen US areas.

The V gene is TRBV5-8, the J gene TRBJ2-6, with D tentatively TRBD1 (5 bases). This sequence was found in a woman in her forties or fifties with acute COVID-19. Sequences were obtained from PBMCs or T cells enriched from blood (not recorded which). The CDR3 loop reads CASSLLGAGANVLTF. Here the CDR3 DNA reads TGTGCCAGCAGCCTCCTAGGGGCTGGGGCCAACGTCCTGACTTTC. Supplemented by reference TRBV5-8 and TRBJ2-6, the full variable domain reads EAGVTQSPTHLIKTRGQQATLRCSPISGHTSVYWYQQALGLGLQFLLWYDEGEERNRGNFPPRFSGRQFPNYSSELNVNALELEDSALYLCASSLLGAGANVLTFGAGSRLTVL.